This T cell receptor beta chain is from a study of blood T cell repertoires in COVID-19. Study overall: Specimens from acute and convalescent COVID-19 originated in the United States, Italy and Spain. From T cells, B-cell-depleted T cells, or PBMCs came the material, which was cDNA or gDNA.

As handled by the study authors: How many nucleated cells were present was estimated from reference gene primer amplification. Repertoires were generated with immunoSEQ multiplex PCR, while TCRdb's copy carries only in-frame clones and drops some. The DNA was the basis for D and trimming; V, J and clone size are from that table. The data show approximately 90,000 clones, less than 90% seen once. The CDR3 loop spans 20 amino acids. Per the germline V gene, CDR1 is LGHDT and CDR2 is YNNKEL (reference sequence). The V and J ends lost 4 bases and 0 bases, in that order; junction bases with no gene match: 17.

This rearrangement joins TRBV3-1 (or the pseudogene TRBV3-2) to TRBJ2-3; 9 bases match TRBD2. The source of this sequence is a man in his 60s with acute or convalescent COVID-19. Material for sequencing was peripheral blood. The CDR3 protein is CASSLVMPSGASASTDTQYF. DNA of the CDR3: TGTGCCAGCAGCCTCGTCATGCCTAGCGGGGCAAGTGCTAGCACAGATACGCAGTATTTT.